This entry lists 28 T cell receptor beta chains sequenced from one sample in a study of blood T cells in healthy people across ages. A J-beta primer mix and a sample-barcoded 5' primer were used in a second PCR of about 7 to 12 cycles. TCRdb itself ran the 5' RACE reads through MiXCR, one entry per CDR3 protein. The sample records hundreds of thousands of distinct CDR3 sequences, about 30% being singletons. Sequenced input: blood. The receptor set was obtained from a woman of 80 years or more in good health.

Comments on this clonotype: The junction shows a germline mismatch at one end, possibly a read error. This chain uses TRBV7-2 with TRBJ2-1, with D maybe TRBD2 (5 bases). Germline assignment: CDR1 SGHTA and CDR2 FQGNSA. The CDR3 has 14 amino acids. CDR3 DNA: TGTGCCGGCAGCCCCAGACTAAATTACAATGAGCAGTTCTTC. Translated: CAGSPRLNYNEQFF.

This sequence joins TRBV7-8 and TRBJ1-5; 7 bases agree with TRBD1. The germline gives CDR1 SGHVS, CDR2 FQNEAQ. The V gene end was trimmed by 5 bases and the J gene end by 3 bases; junction bases not matched to a gene: 7. The CDR3 loop spans 15 amino acids. The CDR3 loop is CASSPHGQANQPQHF. The DNA of the CDR3 is TGTGCCAGCAGCCCCCACGGACAGGCCAATCAGCCCCAGCATTTT. Using reference TRBV7-8 and TRBJ1-5 for the parts outside the CDR3, the full variable domain is GAGVSQSPRYKVAKRGQDVALRCDPISGHVSLFWYQQALGQGPEFLTYFQNEAQLDKSGLPSDRFFAERPEGSVSTLKIQRTQQEDSAVYLCASSPHGQANQPQHFGDGTRLSIL.

At least ten counts were recorded for this clonotype. The J gene is TRBJ2-1, the V gene TRBV6-6; 13 nucleotides agree with TRBD2. Germline loops: CDR1 MNHNY, CDR2 SVGAGI (reference sequence). V was pared by 2 bases and J by 7 bases, with 8 bases of the junction left unmatched. CDR3 length equals 17 residues. The CDR3 DNA follows: TGTGCCAGCAGTTACACCCGACTAGCGGGGGGTGGGAATGAGCAGTTCTTC. This codes for CASSYTRLAGGGNEQFF.

This clonotype came up many times. The J gene is TRBJ2-3, the V gene TRBV29-1; D unclear. This CDR3 has 11 residues. CDR1 and CDR2 (germline): SQVTM, ANQGSEA. V lost 2 bases to trimming and J lost 4 bases, with 4 bases between them. This CDR3 reads CSVEQADTQYF. In DNA, the CDR3 is TGCAGCGTTGAACAAGCAGATACGCAGTATTTT.

There are a few counts of this clonotype. The rearrangement uses TRBV5-1 and TRBJ1-5, with TRBD1 matching over 8 bases. V dropped 0 bases and J dropped 2; count of bases not matched to a gene: 4. The CDR3 is made up of 16 amino acids. Germline lookup yields CDR1 SGHRS and CDR2 YFSETQ. CDR3 nucleotide sequence: TGCGCCAGCAGCTTGGGACAGGGGCTCGGCAATCAGCCCCAGCATTTT. This sequence encodes CASSLGQGLGNQPQHF.

This clonotype was observed at least ten times. This rearrangement joins TRBV6-6 to TRBJ1-1; 8 nucleotides align to TRBD1. CDR1 and CDR2 (germline): MNHNY, SVGAGI (reference sequence). V was pared by 2 bases and J by 1 base, with 3 bases of the junction left unmatched. The length of the CDR3 is 15 residues. The CDR3 DNA follows: TGTGCCAGCAGTTACCCACAGGGGGGGAACACTGAAGCTTTCTTT. It specifies CASSYPQGGNTEAFF.

The chain uses TRBV10-3 and TRBJ2-3; a possible D gene is TRBD2 (7 bases). The CDR3 is 15 amino acids. Trimming stripped 9 bases from V and 2 bases from J, with 18 bases between. Germline values: CDR1 ENHRY, CDR2 SYGVKD. For the CDR3, the DNA is TGTGCCATGAGCGCGGGGGCCCCTAACACAGATACGCAGTATTTT. Protein product: CAMSAGAPNTDTQYF.

As for this clonotype: With a much larger clone just one base away, this may be a read error. The V and J genes are TRBV20-1 and TRBJ2-1; 10 bases line up with TRBD1. The DNA matches TRBJ2-7 better at its end, which makes the J call doubtful. CDR3 length: 13 amino acids. CDR1 and CDR2 from the germline V gene are DFQATT and SNEGSKA (reference sequence). In nucleotides, the CDR3 is TGCAGTGCTGGACAGGGGGGATTACGTGAGCAGTACTTC. It yields the protein CSAGQGGLREQYF.

This clonotype was observed at least ten times. This may stem from a read error, because a much larger clone lies one nucleotide away. The genes are TRBV11-2 and TRBJ2-7; D perhaps matches TRBD1 (6 bases). Germline assignment: CDR1 SGHAT and CDR2 FQNNGV. V dropped 5 bases and J dropped 7 bases, with 18 bases sitting between them. This CDR3 is built from 14 residues. The CDR3, as DNA: TGTGCCAGCAGCAGCAGGGGAAGGAGCAATGAGCAGTACTTC. Its translation is CASSSRGRSNEQYF.

Note on this clonotype: A much larger clone lies a single base off, so this may be a read error. The chain combines TRBV15 with TRBJ2-3; TRBD1 or TRBD2 may be the D gene (5 bases each). From germline, CDR1 is LNHNV and CDR2 YYDKDF (reference sequence). The CDR3 length is 12 residues. The CDR3 nucleotides read TGTGCCACTACGAGGGGTAAAGATGCGCAGTATTTT. Its translation is CATTRGKDAQYF. Based on the CDR3 plus reference TRBV15 and TRBJ2-3, the full variable domain is DAMVIQNPRYQVTQFGKPVTLSCSQTLNHNVMYWYQQKSSQAPKLLFHYYDKDFNNEADTPDNFQSRRPNTSFCFLDIRSPGLGDTAMYLCATTRGKDAQYFGPGTRLTVL.

In the case of this clonotype: This may stem from a read error, because a much larger clone lies one nucleotide away. The chain carries TRBV7-2 and TRBJ1-2; no clear D. The CDR3 is 13 amino acids. The germline V gene has CDR1 SGHTA and CDR2 FQGNSA. The CDR3 loop is CASSLGGRYGHTF. For the CDR3, the DNA is TGTGCCAGCAGCTTGGGCGGCCGCTATGGCCACACCTTC.

The chain has TRBV7-2 and TRBJ2-1, with 9 bases that match TRBD1. Germline loops: CDR1 SGHTA, CDR2 FQGNSA. Trimming removed 7 bases from V and 4 bases from J; junction bases left unmatched: 8. The CDR3 has 15 amino acids. DNA of the CDR3: TGTGCCAGCACTTCCGGGACAGGGTCATACAATGAGCAGTTCTTC. The encoded protein is CASTSGTGSYNEQFF.

J is TRBJ1-2 and V is TRBV4-3; D is possibly TRBD1 (6 bases). The ends were cut back, 1 base at V and 8 bases at J, with 17 bases in the middle. There are 15 residues in the CDR3. Germline V CDR1 and CDR2: LGHNA, YSLEER. Here the CDR3 reads CASSQGVDSIRGYTF. The CDR3, as DNA: TGCGCCAGCAGCCAAGGAGTGGACAGTATTCGGGGCTACACCTTC.

This clonotype was found many times. The J gene is TRBJ2-7, the V gene TRBV4-1, with D perhaps matching TRBD2 (6 bases). The CDR3 spans 17 residues. CDR1 and CDR2 from the germline V gene are MGHRA and YSYEKL. Trimming pared 2 bases from V and 3 bases from J, leaving 20 bases between. CDR3 amino acids: CASSQQQARVGGYEQYF. CDR3 DNA sequence: TGCGCCAGCAGCCAACAACAGGCCCGGGTGGGGGGCTACGAGCAGTACTTC.

This clonotype has more than one count but fewer than ten. The CDR3 nucleotides are TGCAGTGCTAGAGAATCTGGTGTGGCGGGAGGAGGACTAGATACGCAGTATTTT. The encoded protein is CSARESGVAGGGLDTQYF. J is TRBJ2-3 and V is TRBV20-1, with TRBD2 matching over 8 bases. Per germline, CDR1 DFQATT and CDR2 SNEGSKA (reference sequence). This CDR3 is 18 amino acids long. V was clipped by 0 bases and J by 5 bases; unmatched bases: 16.

This clonotype was counted ten times or more. The chain couples TRBV9 to TRBJ1-4; D possibly corresponds to TRBD1 (5 bases). Trimming left V 4 bases short and J 1 base short, with 8 bases between. The CDR3 contains 14 residues. Germline loops: CDR1 SGDLS, CDR2 YYNGEE. CDR3 residues: CASSPGGTNEKLFF. The CDR3 nucleotides are TGTGCCAGCAGCCCGGGGGGAACTAATGAAAAACTGTTTTTT. The full variable domain, in which reference TRBV9 and TRBJ1-4 provide the parts outside the CDR3, is DSGVTQTPKHLITATGQRVTLRCSPRSGDLSVYWYQQSLDQGLQFLIQYYNGEERAKGNILERFSAQQFPDLHSELNLSSLELGDSALYFCASSPGGTNEKLFFGSGTQLSVL.

Written as DNA, the CDR3 is TGCAGTGCTAGTCCCAGGGTCGCTGGGGCCAACGTCCTGACTTTC. This encodes CSASPRVAGANVLTF. The genes are TRBV20-1 and TRBJ2-6; maybe TRBD1 (5 bases). V lost 3 bases, J lost 2 bases, and 11 bases lay in between. Germline values: CDR1 DFQATT, CDR2 SNEGSKA (reference sequence). The CDR3 runs to 15 residues.

This clonotype was picked up many times. V gene TRBV20-1 combines with J gene TRBJ2-7; TRBD2 is a possible D gene (6 bases). This CDR3 is 14 amino acids long. V was cut by 6 bases and J by 7 bases, with 22 bases left in between. CDR1 is DFQATT and CDR2 is SNEGSKA in the germline V gene (reference sequence). CDR3 sequence: CSAKDRRVPKEQYF. The CDR3 nucleotides are TGCAGTGCAAAGGACCGGAGGGTCCCTAAGGAGCAGTACTTC.

This clonotype was counted only a few times. A much larger clone differs by one base, so this may be a read error. The DNA for the CDR3 is TGCGCCAGCAGCCTGAATTCGGGGGCCCGCACTGAAGCTTTCTTT. The encoded protein is CASSLNSGARTEAFF. The chain employs TRBV4-3 and TRBJ1-1, with a tentative D call TRBD1 (6 bases). Trimming took off 4 bases at V and 4 bases at J, with 16 bases between the two ends. The length of the CDR3 is 15 residues. Looked up from germline, CDR1 is LGHNA and CDR2 is YSLEER.

This clonotype was counted many times. The chain joins TRBV12-3 or TRBV12-4 to TRBJ1-6; 9 bases line up with TRBD1. Unmatched junction bases numbered 10, after V lost 6 bases and J lost 10 bases. This CDR3 has 15 residues. The CDR3 region is CASRPLQGAASPLHF. Here the CDR3 DNA reads TGTGCCAGCAGACCACTACAGGGGGCAGCGTCACCCCTCCACTTT.

This rearrangement joins TRBV12-3 or TRBV12-4 to TRBJ2-1; D may be TRBD1 or TRBD2 (6 bases each). Between the trimmed V and J ends, which lost 0 bases and 15 bases, there was a span of 9 bases. This CDR3 is built from 11 residues. CDR3 residues: CASSLAGGLFF. CDR3 in DNA: TGTGCCAGCAGTTTAGCGGGGGGCCTGTTCTTC.

As for this clonotype: With a much larger clone just one base away, this may be a read error. The chain employs TRBV27 and TRBJ2-7; D gene unclear. Germline V gene data show CDR1 as MNHEY and CDR2 as SMNVEV (reference sequence). V lost 6 bases and J 1 base, leaving 13 bases between the germline ends. This CDR3 is 14 amino acids long. The CDR3 region is CASRLGMNSYEQYF. DNA for the CDR3: TGTGCCAGCAGGTTAGGGATGAATTCCTACGAGCAGTACTTC.

Of note for this clonotype: This may be a read error: a much more frequent sequence differs by one nucleotide. The V call is TRBV7-8, the J call TRBJ1-2; tentatively, D is TRBD1 (5 bases). CDR3 size: 16 residues. Germline lookup yields CDR1 SGHVS and CDR2 FQNEAQ. The CDR3 sequence: CASNLARFGARGGYTF. The CDR3 bases are TGTGCCAGCAACTTAGCGCGTTTTGGGGCGAGGGGTGGCTACACCTTC.

There are many counts of this clonotype. The chain couples TRBV4-1 to TRBJ1-6, with unresolved D. V was cut by 3 bases and J by 8 bases, with 8 bases left in between. The germline gives CDR1 MGHRA, CDR2 YSYEKL. This CDR3 region has 13 residues. CDR3 sequence (DNA): TGCGCCAGCAGCCACATTCGGGATTCACCCCTCCACTTT. Translated, it gives CASSHIRDSPLHF.

In this sample, this clonotype turned up many times. The chain recombines TRBV15 with TRBJ2-7, with TRBD1 identical over 9 bases. This CDR3 spans 16 amino acids. Germline values: CDR1 LNHNV, CDR2 YYDKDF (reference sequence). The V segment lost 0 bases and the J segment 7 bases; nucleotides outside the gene matches: 10. For the CDR3, the DNA is TGTGCCACCAGCAGAGATGGGGGACAGGGTTTGAGGGAGCAGTACTTC. It translates to CATSRDGGQGLREQYF.

The rearrangement uses TRBV7-2 and TRBJ2-2; possibly TRBD1 for D (5 bases). CDR3 length equals 14 residues. Deletions cut 5 bases from V and 3 bases from J, with 10 bases between. Germline-derived CDR1 and CDR2 are SGHTA and FQGNSA. The CDR3 spells CASSKKGYTGELFF. CDR3 in DNA: TGTGCCAGCAGCAAAAAGGGGTACACCGGGGAGCTGTTTTTT.

J is TRBJ2-7 and V is TRBV7-8; D is ambiguous. CDR1 is SGHVS and CDR2 is FQNEAQ in the germline V gene. The CDR3 covers 14 residues. The V gene lost 1 base and the J gene lost 4 bases, with 11 bases spanning the gap. CDR3 in amino acids: CASSLGIGIYEQYF. CDR3 in DNA: TGTGCCAGCAGCTTAGGGATAGGGATTTACGAGCAGTACTTC. Filled out from reference TRBV7-8 and TRBJ2-7, the complete variable domain reads GAGVSQSPRYKVAKRGQDVALRCDPISGHVSLFWYQQALGQGPEFLTYFQNEAQLDKSGLPSDRFFAERPEGSVSTLKIQRTQQEDSAVYLCASSLGIGIYEQYFGPGTRLTVT.

The genes are TRBV12-3 or TRBV12-4 and TRBJ2-2; D call uncertain. This CDR3 has 14 residues. V gave up 8 bases and J gave up 4 bases, with 14 bases separating them. The CDR3, as DNA: TGTGCCAGCCAAGGGTTGCGGATCACCGGGGAGCTGTTTTTT. Amino acids: CASQGLRITGELFF.